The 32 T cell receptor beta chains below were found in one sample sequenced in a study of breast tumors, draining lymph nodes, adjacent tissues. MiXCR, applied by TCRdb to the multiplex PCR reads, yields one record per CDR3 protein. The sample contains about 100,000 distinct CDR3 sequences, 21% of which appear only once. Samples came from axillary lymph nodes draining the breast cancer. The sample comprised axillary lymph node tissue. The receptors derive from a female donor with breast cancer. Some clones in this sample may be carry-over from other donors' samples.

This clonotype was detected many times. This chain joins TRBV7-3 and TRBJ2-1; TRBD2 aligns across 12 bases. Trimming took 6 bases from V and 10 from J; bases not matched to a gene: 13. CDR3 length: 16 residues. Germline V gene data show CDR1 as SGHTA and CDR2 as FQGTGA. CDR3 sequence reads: CASRVTSASGRGEQFF. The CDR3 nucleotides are TGTGCCAGCAGGGTGACGTCGGCTAGCGGGAGGGGCGAGCAGTTCTTC.

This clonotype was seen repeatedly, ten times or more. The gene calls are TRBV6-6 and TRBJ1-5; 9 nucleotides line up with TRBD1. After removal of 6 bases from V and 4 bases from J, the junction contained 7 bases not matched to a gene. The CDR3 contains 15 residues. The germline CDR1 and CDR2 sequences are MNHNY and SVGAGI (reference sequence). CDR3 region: CASSNRDRANQPQHF. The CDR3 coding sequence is TGTGCCAGCAGCAACCGGGACAGGGCGAATCAGCCCCAGCATTTT.

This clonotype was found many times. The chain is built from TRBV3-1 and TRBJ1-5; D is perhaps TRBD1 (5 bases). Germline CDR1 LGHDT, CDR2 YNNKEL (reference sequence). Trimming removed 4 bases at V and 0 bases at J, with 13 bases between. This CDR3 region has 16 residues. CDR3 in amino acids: CASSPRGGDSNQPQHF. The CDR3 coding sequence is TGTGCCAGCAGCCCACGCGGGGGAGATAGCAATCAGCCCCAGCATTTT.

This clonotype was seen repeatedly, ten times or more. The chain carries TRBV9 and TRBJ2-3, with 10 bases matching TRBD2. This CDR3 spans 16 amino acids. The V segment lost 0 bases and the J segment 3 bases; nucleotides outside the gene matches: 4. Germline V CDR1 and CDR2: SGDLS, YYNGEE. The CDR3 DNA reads TGTGCCAGCAGCGTAGCAGGGGGACTAGCGACAGATACGCAGTATTTT. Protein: CASSVAGGLATDTQYF.

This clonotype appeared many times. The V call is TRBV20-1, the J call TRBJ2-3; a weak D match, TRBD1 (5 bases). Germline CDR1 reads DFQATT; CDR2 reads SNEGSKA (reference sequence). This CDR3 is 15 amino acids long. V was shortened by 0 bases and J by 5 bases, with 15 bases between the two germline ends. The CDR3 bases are TGCAGTGCTAGAGATCCGACGCAGGGCGGAGATACGCAGTATTTT. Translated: CSARDPTQGGDTQYF.

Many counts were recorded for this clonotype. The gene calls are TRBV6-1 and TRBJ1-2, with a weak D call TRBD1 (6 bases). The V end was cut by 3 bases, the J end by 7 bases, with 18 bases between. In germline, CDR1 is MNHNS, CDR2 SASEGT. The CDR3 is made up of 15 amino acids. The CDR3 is CASSDFEQGDSGYTF. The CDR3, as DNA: TGTGCCAGCAGTGACTTTGAACAGGGAGACTCTGGCTACACCTTC.

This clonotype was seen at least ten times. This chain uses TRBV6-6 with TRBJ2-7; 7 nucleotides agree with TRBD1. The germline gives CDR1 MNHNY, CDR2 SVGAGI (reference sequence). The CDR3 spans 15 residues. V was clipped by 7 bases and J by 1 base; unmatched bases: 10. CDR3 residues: CASKKQTGISYEQYF. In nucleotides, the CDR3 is TGTGCCAGCAAAAAGCAGACAGGGATTTCCTACGAGCAGTACTTC.

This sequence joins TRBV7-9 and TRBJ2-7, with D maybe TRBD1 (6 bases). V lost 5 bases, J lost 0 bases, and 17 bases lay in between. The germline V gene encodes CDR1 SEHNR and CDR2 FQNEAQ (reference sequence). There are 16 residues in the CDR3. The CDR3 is CASSNTGSGYSYEQYF. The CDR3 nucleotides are TGTGCCAGCAGCAACACAGGGTCTGGGTACTCCTACGAGCAGTACTTC.

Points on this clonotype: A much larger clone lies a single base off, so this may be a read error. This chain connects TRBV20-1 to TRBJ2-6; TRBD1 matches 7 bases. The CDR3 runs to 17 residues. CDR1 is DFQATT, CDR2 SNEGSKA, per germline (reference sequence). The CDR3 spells CSAKNGQVRPGANVLTF. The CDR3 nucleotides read TGCAGTGCAAAGAATGGACAGGTCCGCCCTGGCGCCAACGTCCTGACTTTC.

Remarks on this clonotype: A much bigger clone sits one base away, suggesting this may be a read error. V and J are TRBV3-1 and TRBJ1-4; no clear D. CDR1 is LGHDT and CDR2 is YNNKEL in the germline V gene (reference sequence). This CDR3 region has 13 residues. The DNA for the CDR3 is TGTGCCAGCAGCCAAGGGCAGATTGAAAAACCGTTTTTT. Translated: CASSQGQIEKPFF.

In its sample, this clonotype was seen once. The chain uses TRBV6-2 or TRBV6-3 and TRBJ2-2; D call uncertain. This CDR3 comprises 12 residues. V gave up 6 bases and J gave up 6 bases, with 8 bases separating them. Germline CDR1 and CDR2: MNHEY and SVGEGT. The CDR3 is CASRHAAGELFF. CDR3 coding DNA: TGTGCCAGCAGGCACGCGGCCGGGGAGCTGTTTTTT.

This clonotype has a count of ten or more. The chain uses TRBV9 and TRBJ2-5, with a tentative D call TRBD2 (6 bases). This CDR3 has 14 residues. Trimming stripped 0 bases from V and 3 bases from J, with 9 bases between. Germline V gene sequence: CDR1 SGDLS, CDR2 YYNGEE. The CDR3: CASSVVGGEETQYF. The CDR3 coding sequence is TGTGCCAGCAGCGTAGTGGGCGGGGAAGAGACCCAGTACTTC. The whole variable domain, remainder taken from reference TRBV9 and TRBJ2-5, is DSGVTQTPKHLITATGQRVTLRCSPRSGDLSVYWYQQSLDQGLQFLIQYYNGEERAKGNILERFSAQQFPDLHSELNLSSLELGDSALYFCASSVVGGEETQYFGPGTRLLVL.

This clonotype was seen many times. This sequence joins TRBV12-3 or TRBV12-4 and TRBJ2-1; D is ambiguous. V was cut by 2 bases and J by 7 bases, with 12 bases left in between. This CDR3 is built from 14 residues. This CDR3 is CASSLYGLGNEQFF. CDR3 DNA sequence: TGTGCCAGCAGTTTATATGGGTTGGGGAATGAGCAGTTCTTC.

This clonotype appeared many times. CDR3 sequence (DNA): TGCGCCAGCAGCCCGGGACTAGCGGGACTCCAACCCTACAATGAGCAGTTCTTC. Translating it yields CASSPGLAGLQPYNEQFF. The chain couples TRBV4-1 to TRBJ2-1, with TRBD2 matching over 13 bases. The CDR3 loop spans 18 amino acids. Germline CDR1 and CDR2: MGHRA and YSYEKL. Trimming cost V 4 bases and J 2 bases; bases outside gene matches: 8.

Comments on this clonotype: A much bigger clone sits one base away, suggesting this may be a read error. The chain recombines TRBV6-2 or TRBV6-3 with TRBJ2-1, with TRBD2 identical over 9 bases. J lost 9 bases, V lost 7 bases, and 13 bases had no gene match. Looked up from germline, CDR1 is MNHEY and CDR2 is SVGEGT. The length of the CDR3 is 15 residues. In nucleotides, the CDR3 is TGTGCCAGCACCACCATTGCGGGGGGGCCGGGTGAGCAGTTCTTC. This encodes CASTTIAGGPGEQFF.

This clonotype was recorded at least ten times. CDR3 sequence (DNA): TGTGCTTTTGCGGGAGAGAACACCGGGGAGCTGTTTTTT. This sequence encodes CAFAGENTGELFF. This sequence joins TRBV2 and TRBJ2-2; 7 nucleotides align to TRBD2. Germline V gene data show CDR1 as SNHLY and CDR2 as FYNNEI. The CDR3 sequence is 13 residues long.

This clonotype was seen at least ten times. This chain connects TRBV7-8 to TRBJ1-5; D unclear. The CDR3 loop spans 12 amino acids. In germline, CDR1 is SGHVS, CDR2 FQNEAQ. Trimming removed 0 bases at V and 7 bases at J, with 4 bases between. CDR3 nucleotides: TGTGCCAGCAGCTTAGCGGGGCAGCCCCAGCATTTT. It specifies CASSLAGQPQHF.

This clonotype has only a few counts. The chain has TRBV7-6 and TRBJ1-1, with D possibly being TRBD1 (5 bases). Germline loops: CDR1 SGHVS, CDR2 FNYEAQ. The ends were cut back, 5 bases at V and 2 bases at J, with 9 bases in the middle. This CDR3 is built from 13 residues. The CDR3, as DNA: TGTGCCAGCAGCACCGACAGAAACACTGAAGCTTTCTTT. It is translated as CASSTDRNTEAFF.

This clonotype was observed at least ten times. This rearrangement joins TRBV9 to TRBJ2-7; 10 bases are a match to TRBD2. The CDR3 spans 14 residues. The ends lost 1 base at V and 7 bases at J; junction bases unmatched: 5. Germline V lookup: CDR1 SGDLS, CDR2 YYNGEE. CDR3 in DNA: TGTGCCAGCAGCGTATCACTAGCGGGGAATGAGCAGTACTTC. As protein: CASSVSLAGNEQYF.

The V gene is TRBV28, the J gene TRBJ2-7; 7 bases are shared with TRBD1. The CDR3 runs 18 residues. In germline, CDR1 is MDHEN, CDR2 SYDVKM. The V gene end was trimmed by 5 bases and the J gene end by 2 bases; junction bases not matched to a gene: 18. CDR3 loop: CASSPYTIDRVRPYEQYF. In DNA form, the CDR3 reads TGTGCCAGCAGTCCCTACACCATCGACAGGGTTCGTCCCTACGAGCAGTACTTC.

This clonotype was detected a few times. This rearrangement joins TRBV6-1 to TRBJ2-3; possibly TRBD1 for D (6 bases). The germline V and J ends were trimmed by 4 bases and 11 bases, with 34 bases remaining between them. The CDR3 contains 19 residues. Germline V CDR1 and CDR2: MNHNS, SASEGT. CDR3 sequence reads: CASSAGTSSRLGAQIRQYF. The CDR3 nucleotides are TGTGCCAGCAGTGCCGGGACAAGTTCACGTCTAGGAGCACAGATACGGCAGTATTTT.

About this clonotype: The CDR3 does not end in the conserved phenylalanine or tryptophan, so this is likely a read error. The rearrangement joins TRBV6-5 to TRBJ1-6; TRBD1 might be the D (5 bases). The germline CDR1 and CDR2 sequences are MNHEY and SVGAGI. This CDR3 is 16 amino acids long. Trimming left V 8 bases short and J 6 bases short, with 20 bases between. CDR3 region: CASAAGGMGVNSPLHL. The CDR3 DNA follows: TGTGCCAGCGCCGCGGGGGGGATGGGGGTTAATTCACCCCTCCACCTT.

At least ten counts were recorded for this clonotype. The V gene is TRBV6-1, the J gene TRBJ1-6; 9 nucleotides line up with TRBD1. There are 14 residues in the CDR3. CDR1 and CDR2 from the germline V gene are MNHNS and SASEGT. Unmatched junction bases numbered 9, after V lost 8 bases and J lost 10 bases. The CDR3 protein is CASQIGQGNSPLHF. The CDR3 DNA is TGTGCCAGCCAAATCGGACAGGGGAACTCACCCCTCCACTTT.

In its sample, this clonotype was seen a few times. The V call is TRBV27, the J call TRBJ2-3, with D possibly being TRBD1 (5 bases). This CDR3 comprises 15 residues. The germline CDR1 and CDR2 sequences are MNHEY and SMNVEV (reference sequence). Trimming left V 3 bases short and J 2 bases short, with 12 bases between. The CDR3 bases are TGTGCCAGCAGTTTGATGGGGCGTAACACAGATACGCAGTATTTT. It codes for CASSLMGRNTDTQYF.

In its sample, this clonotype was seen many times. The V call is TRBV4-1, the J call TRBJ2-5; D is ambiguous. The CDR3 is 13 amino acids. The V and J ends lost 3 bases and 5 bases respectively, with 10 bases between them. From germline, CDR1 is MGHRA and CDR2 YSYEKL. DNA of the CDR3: TGCGCCAGCAGCCAGAACGGATTCGAGACCCAGTACTTC. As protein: CASSQNGFETQYF.

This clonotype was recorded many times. The CDR3 sequence: CASTETGGISPLHF. CDR3 coding DNA: TGTGCCAGTACCGAAACAGGGGGAATATCACCCCTCCACTTT. The V gene is TRBV19, the J gene TRBJ1-6; 8 bases agree with TRBD1. There are 14 residues in the CDR3. V gave up 7 bases and J gave up 10 bases; unmatched junction bases: 9. CDR1 and CDR2 (germline): LNHDA, SQIVND (reference sequence).

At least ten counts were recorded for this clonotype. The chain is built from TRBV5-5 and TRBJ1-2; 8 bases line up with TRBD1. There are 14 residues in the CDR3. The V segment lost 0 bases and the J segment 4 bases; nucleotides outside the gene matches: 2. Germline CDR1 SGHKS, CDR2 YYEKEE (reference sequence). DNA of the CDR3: TGTGCCAGCAGCTTGGCCCAGGGGGCCTATGGCTACACCTTC. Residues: CASSLAQGAYGYTF.

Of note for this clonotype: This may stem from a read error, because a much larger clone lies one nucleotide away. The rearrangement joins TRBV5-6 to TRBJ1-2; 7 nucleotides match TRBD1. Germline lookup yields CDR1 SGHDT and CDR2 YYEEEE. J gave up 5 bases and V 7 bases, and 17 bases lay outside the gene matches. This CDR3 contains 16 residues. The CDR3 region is CASSWDSGGRGYGYTF. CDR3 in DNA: TGTGCCAGCTCCTGGGACAGTGGGGGCCGGGGGTATGGCTACACCTTC. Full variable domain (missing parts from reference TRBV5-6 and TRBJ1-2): DAGVTQSPTHLIKTRGQQVTLRCSPKSGHDTVSWYQQALGQGPQFIFQYYEEEERQRGNFPDRFSGHQFPNYSSELNVNALLLGDSALYLCASSWDSGGRGYGYTFGSGTRLTVV.

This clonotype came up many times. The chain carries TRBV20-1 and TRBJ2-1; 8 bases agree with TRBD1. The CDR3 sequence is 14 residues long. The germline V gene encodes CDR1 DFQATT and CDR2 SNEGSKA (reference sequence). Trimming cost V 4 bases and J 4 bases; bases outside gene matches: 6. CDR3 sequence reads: CSATGGILYNEQFF. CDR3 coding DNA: TGCAGTGCTACAGGGGGCATACTATACAATGAGCAGTTCTTC.

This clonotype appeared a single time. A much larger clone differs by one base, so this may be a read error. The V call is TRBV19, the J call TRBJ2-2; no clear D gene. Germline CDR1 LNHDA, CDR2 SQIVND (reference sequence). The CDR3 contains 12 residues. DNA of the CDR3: TGTGCCTGTAGTTTTTTGGCCGGGGAGCTGTTTTTT. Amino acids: CACSFLAGELFF.

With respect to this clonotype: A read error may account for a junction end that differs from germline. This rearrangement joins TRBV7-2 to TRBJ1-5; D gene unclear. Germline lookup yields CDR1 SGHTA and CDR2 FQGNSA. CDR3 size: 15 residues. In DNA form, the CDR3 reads TGTGCCAGCAGCTTATACTCAGGAGATAATCGGCCCCAGCATTTT. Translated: CASSLYSGDNRPQHF. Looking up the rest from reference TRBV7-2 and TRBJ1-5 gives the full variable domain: GAGVSQSPSNKVTEKGKDVELRCDPISGHTALYWYRQSLGQGLEFLIYFQGNSAPDKSGLPSDRFSAERTGGSVSTLTIQRTQQEDSAVYLCASSLYSGDNRPQHFGDGTRLSIL.

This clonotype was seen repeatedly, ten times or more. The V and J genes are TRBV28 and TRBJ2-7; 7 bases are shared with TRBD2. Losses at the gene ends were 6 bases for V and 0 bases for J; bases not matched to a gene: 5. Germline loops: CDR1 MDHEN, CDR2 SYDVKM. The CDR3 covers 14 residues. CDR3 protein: CASSTTSDSYEQYF. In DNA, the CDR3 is TGTGCCAGCAGCACCACTAGCGACTCCTACGAGCAGTACTTC.